This passage covers 2 T cell receptor beta chains from one sample sequenced in a study of blood T cell repertoires in COVID-19. Clones were sequenced by immunoSEQ multiplex PCR, and TCRdb holds only the in-frame ones, with some missing. The table includes around 100,000 clones, less than 90% detected once. The sample was peripheral blood. The receptors here all came from a human donor in a cohort sampled during active COVID-19.

The rearrangement joins TRBV19 to TRBJ1-6, with TRBD1 identical over 8 bases. The CDR3 is 15 residues long. J was trimmed by 10 bases and V by 9 bases; bases with no gene match: 14. Germline V lookup: CDR1 LNHDA, CDR2 SQIVND (reference sequence). CDR3 region: CASQTGTGGQSPLHF. CDR3 DNA sequence: TGTGCCAGCCAAACTGGGACAGGTGGTCAGTCACCCCTCCACTTT. The complete variable domain, with remaining parts taken from reference TRBV19 and TRBJ1-6, reads DGGITQSPKYLFRKEGQNVTLSCEQNLNHDAMYWYRQDPGQGLRLIYYSQIVNDFQKGDIAEGYSVSREKKESFPLTVTSAQKNPTAFYLCASQTGTGGQSPLHFGNGTRLTVT.

The chain recombines TRBV4-2 with TRBJ2-7; 8 positions agree with TRBD2. This CDR3 contains 16 residues. V gave up 3 bases and J gave up 0 bases; unmatched junction bases: 7. CDR1 and CDR2 from the germline V gene are LGHNA and YNFKEQ. In nucleotides, the CDR3 is TGTGCCAGCAGCCAGGAATATACTAGCGGCTCCTACGAGCAGTACTTC. This translates into CASSQEYTSGSYEQYF.